The clone carrying this TCR beta chain has only a few counts. Antigen specificity is unknown. Germline V gene lookup returns CDR1 ENHRY and CDR2 SYGVKD. The CDR3 is made up of 12 amino acids. Trimming left V 4 bases short and J 8 bases short, with 9 bases between. The data were taken from a study of beta chain features in type 1 diabetes. Investigators reverse transcribed all isolated RNA, so they sequenced expressed TCRB transcripts. The method was immunoSEQ multiplex PCR; TCRdb's version includes in-frame clones alone and lacks a portion of them. The sample yields fewer than 400,000 clones, around 9.7% seen once. General observations from the study: Across all four CD4+ subsets, people with type 1 diabetes showed modestly shorter TCRB CDR3s.

Specimen: central memory CD4+ T cells from blood. This sequence was found in a man between 25 and 39 years old with type 1 diabetes. The chain uses TRBV10-3 and TRBJ2-1; the D gene is possibly TRBD2 (6 bases). The CDR3 protein is CAISGGLDEQFF. In DNA form, the CDR3 reads TGTGCCATCAGTGGGGGACTCGATGAGCAGTTCTTC.